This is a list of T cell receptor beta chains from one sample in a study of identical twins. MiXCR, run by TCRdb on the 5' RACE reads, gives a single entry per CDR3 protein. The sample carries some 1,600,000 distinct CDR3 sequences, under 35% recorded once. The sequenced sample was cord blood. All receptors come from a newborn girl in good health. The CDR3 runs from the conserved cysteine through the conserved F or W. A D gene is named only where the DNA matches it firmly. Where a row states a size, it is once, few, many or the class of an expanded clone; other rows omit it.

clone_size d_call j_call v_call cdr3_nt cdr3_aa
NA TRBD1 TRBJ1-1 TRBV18 TGTGCCAGCTCACCACGGATGGGACAGGGTCTTATCACTGAAGCTTTCTTT CASSPRMGQGLITEAFF
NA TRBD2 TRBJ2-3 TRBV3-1 TGTGCCAGCAGCCAAGATCGGCTAGCGGGCCGGGATACGCAGTATTTT CASSQDRLAGRDTQYF
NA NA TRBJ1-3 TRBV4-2 TGTGCCAGCAGCCAAGATTTCAGGTCTGGAAACACCATATATTTT CASSQDFRSGNTIYF
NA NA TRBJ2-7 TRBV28 TGTGCCAGCAGCTCGACAGTGGAGTACGAGCAGTACTTC CASSSTVEYEQYF
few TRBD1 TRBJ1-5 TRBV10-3 TGTGCCATCAGTCAGACAGGGGGCGTGAATCAGCCCCAGCATTTT CAISQTGGVNQPQHF
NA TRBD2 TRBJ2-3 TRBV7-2 TGTGCCGGCAGCTTATGGTCCGCTAGCGGGGATACGCAGTATTTT CAGSLWSASGDTQYF
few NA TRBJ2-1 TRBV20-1 TGCAGTGGCCGAGATCGAGGCGATGAGCAGTTCTTC CSGRDRGDEQFF
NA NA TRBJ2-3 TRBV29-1 TGTAGCGTTGAAGAAGGCGGGTGGAGCACAGATACGCAGTATTTT CSVEEGGWSTDTQYF
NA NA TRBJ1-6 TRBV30 TGTGCCTGGACCCATCTAAATTCACCCCTCCACTTT CAWTHLNSPLHF
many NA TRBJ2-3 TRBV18 TGTGCCAGCAGCCCGGACACAGATACGCAGTATTTT CASSPDTDTQYF
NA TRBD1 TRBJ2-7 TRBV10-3 TGTGCCTCGGAACAGGGGGACCCCAGCTCCTACGAGCAGTACTTC CASEQGDPSSYEQYF
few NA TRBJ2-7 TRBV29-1 TGCAGCGTTGAAACGGAGTACAATGAGCAGTACTTC CSVETEYNEQYF
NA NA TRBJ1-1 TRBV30 TGTGCCTGGGTCGGCACCCTGAACACTGAAGCTTTCTTT CAWVGTLNTEAFF
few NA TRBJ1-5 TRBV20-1 TGCAGTGCTAGAGATCACGGTGGTAATCAGCCCCAGCATTTT CSARDHGGNQPQHF
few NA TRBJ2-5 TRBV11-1 TGTGCCAGCAGCCCAGCTGCAAGAAAAGAGACCCAGTACTTC CASSPAARKETQYF
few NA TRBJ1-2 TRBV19 TGTGCCAGTAGTATGCAGGGCGAAAGGTATGGCTACACCTTC CASSMQGERYGYTF
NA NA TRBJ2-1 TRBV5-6 TGTGCCAGCAGCTTCTTCGGGGGCCACGTCAGCTCCTACAATGAGCAGTTCTTC CASSFFGGHVSSYNEQFF
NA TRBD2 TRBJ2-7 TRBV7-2 TGTGCCAGCAGCTTTCTAACTAGCGGGGTCCACGAGCAGTACTTC CASSFLTSGVHEQYF
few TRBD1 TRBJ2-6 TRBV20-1 TGCAGTGCTAGAGTGACAGGGTATAGCTCTGGGGCCAACGTCCTGACTTTC CSARVTGYSSGANVLTF
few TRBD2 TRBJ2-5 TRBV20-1 TGCAGTGCCCGACTAGCGGGACAACAAGAGACCCAGTACTTC CSARLAGQQETQYF
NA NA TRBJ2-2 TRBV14 TGTGCCAGCAGCCACCCACAGGGTACCCCGTCGAACACCGGGGAGTTGTTTTTT CASSHPQGTPSNTGELFF
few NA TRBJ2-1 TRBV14 TGTGCCAGCAGCCAACTAGGGGGCTCCTACAATGAGCAGTTCTTC CASSQLGGSYNEQFF
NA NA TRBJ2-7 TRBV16 TGTGCCACTTCGAACCCGCCGGGCTACGAGCAGTACTTC CATSNPPGYEQYF
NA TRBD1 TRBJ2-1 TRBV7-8 TGTGCCAGCAGCTTAGCGCCCGGGACAGGGACCTACAATGAGCAGTTCTTC CASSLAPGTGTYNEQFF
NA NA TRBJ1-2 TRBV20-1 TGCAGTGCTAGAGTTCCACAGGGCTATGGCTACACCTTC CSARVPQGYGYTF
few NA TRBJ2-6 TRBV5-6 TGTGCCAGCAACTACCAGGGCTCTGGGGCCAACGTCCTGACTTTC CASNYQGSGANVLTF
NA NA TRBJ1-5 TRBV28 TGTGCCAGCAGTTGGGTGGGGAGAGATCAGCCCCAGCATTTT CASSWVGRDQPQHF
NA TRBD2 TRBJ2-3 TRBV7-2 TGTGCCAGCCTCTCCTCTAGCGGAAGCACAGATACGCAGTATTTT CASLSSSGSTDTQYF